Listed below are T cell receptor beta chains from one sample, sequenced in a study of blood T cell repertoires in COVID-19. TCRdb's copy holds only in-frame clones and misses some; the assay was immunoSEQ multiplex PCR. The repertoire holds around 100,000 clones, with about 87% as singletons. The sequenced material came from peripheral blood. The receptors shown here come from a woman aged 45 to 65 with acute or convalescent COVID-19. The CDR3 runs from the conserved cysteine through the conserved F or W. Fields, in order: CDR3 protein, CDR3 DNA, D gene, J gene, CDR3 length, clone size, V gene. The D gene is left open where the match is weak. Not every row has a clone size; where given, it reads once, few, many or a size class.

cdr3_aa: CASKRIGAGPGDYGYTF; cdr3_nt: TGTGCCAGCAAACGAATCGGGGCTGGCCCGGGAGACTATGGCTACACCTTC; d_call: NA; j_call: TRBJ1-2; cdr3_length: 17; clone_size: NA; v_call: TRBV27
cdr3_aa: CASSPRTATLNTEAFF; cdr3_nt: TGTGCCAGCAGCCCCCGGACAGCGACTTTGAACACTGAAGCTTTCTTT; d_call: NA; j_call: TRBJ1-1; cdr3_length: 16; clone_size: NA; v_call: TRBV7-9
cdr3_aa: CSVGSGMRTEAFF; cdr3_nt: TGCAGCGTTGGCTCAGGGATGAGGACTGAAGCTTTCTTT; d_call: NA; j_call: TRBJ1-1; cdr3_length: 13; clone_size: once; v_call: TRBV29-1
cdr3_aa: CASSIVRADEQFF; cdr3_nt: TGCGCCAGCAGCATCGTCAGGGCTGATGAGCAGTTCTTC; d_call: NA; j_call: TRBJ2-1; cdr3_length: 13; clone_size: NA; v_call: TRBV5-1
cdr3_aa: CASSYGLVGEQFF; cdr3_nt: TGTGCCAGCAGTTACGGACTAGTCGGGGAGCAGTTCTTC; d_call: TRBD2; j_call: TRBJ2-1; cdr3_length: 13; clone_size: NA; v_call: TRBV6-5
cdr3_aa: CASSLTGDEQFF; cdr3_nt: TGTGCCAGCAGCTTAACTGGAGATGAGCAGTTCTTC; d_call: NA; j_call: TRBJ2-1; cdr3_length: 12; clone_size: NA; v_call: TRBV7-3
cdr3_aa: CASSNEAGYQPQHF; cdr3_nt: TGTGCCAGTAGTAATGAGGCAGGGTATCAGCCCCAGCATTTT; d_call: NA; j_call: TRBJ1-5; cdr3_length: 14; clone_size: NA; v_call: TRBV19
cdr3_aa: CASSQDRSTKAFF; cdr3_nt: TGTGCCAGCAGCCAGGACAGGTCCACGAAGGCTTTCTTT; d_call: TRBD1; j_call: TRBJ1-1; cdr3_length: 13; clone_size: NA; v_call: TRBV9
cdr3_aa: CASSFTGAGDEQYF; cdr3_nt: TGTGCCAGCAGCTTTACAGGGGCCGGGGACGAGCAGTACTTC; d_call: TRBD1; j_call: TRBJ2-7; cdr3_length: 14; clone_size: NA; v_call: TRBV7-9
cdr3_aa: CAISEHPGQGGSPLHF; cdr3_nt: TGTGCCATCAGTGAACACCCCGGACAGGGTGGCTCACCCCTCCACTTT; d_call: TRBD1; j_call: TRBJ1-6; cdr3_length: 16; clone_size: NA; v_call: TRBV10-3
cdr3_aa: CASSVDRASGSDEQFF; cdr3_nt: TGTGCCAGCAGCGTAGACAGGGCTAGCGGGAGCGATGAGCAGTTCTTC; d_call: TRBD2; j_call: TRBJ2-1; cdr3_length: 16; clone_size: NA; v_call: TRBV9
cdr3_aa: CATSRGGQALSYGYTF; cdr3_nt: TGTGCCACCAGCAGAGGGGGACAGGCCTTGAGCTATGGCTACACCTTC; d_call: TRBD1; j_call: TRBJ1-2; cdr3_length: 16; clone_size: NA; v_call: TRBV15
cdr3_aa: CASSQPITTGGKIPEAFF; cdr3_nt: TGCGCCAGCAGTCAACCGATTACCACAGGGGGCAAGATTCCTGAAGCTTTCTTT; d_call: TRBD1; j_call: TRBJ1-1; cdr3_length: 18; clone_size: NA; v_call: TRBV23-1
cdr3_aa: CASSYGQGDSPLHF; cdr3_nt: TGTGCCAGCAGTTACGGGCAGGGGGATTCACCCCTCCACTTT; d_call: TRBD1; j_call: TRBJ1-6; cdr3_length: 14; clone_size: NA; v_call: TRBV6-5
cdr3_aa: CASNGQGNQPQHF; cdr3_nt: TGTGCCAGTAATGGACAGGGGAATCAGCCCCAGCATTTT; d_call: TRBD1; j_call: TRBJ1-5; cdr3_length: 13; clone_size: NA; v_call: TRBV19
cdr3_aa: CSVEDPGFLAGELFF; cdr3_nt: TGCAGCGTTGAAGATCCAGGGTTCCTCGCCGGGGAGCTGTTTTTT; d_call: NA; j_call: TRBJ2-2; cdr3_length: 15; clone_size: NA; v_call: TRBV29-1
cdr3_aa: CASSTRLAGLETQYF; cdr3_nt: TGTGCCAGCAGCACCCGACTAGCGGGATTGGAGACCCAGTACTTC; d_call: TRBD2; j_call: TRBJ2-5; cdr3_length: 15; clone_size: NA; v_call: TRBV5-6
cdr3_aa: CASSARTVVNTEAFF; cdr3_nt: TGTGCCAGCAGTGCCCGGACAGTCGTGAACACTGAAGCTTTCTTT; d_call: NA; j_call: TRBJ1-1; cdr3_length: 15; clone_size: NA; v_call: TRBV6-2/TRBV6-3
cdr3_aa: CASSSGYLPQYF; cdr3_nt: TGTGCCAGCAGCTCGGGATACCTTCCCCAGTACTTC; d_call: NA; j_call: TRBJ2-7; cdr3_length: 12; clone_size: NA; v_call: TRBV7-9
cdr3_aa: CSSDGQGAYNEQFF; cdr3_nt: TGCAGCTCTGACGGACAGGGAGCGTACAATGAGCAGTTCTTC; d_call: TRBD1; j_call: TRBJ2-1; cdr3_length: 14; clone_size: few; v_call: TRBV29-1
cdr3_aa: CASTQTGYNEQFF; cdr3_nt: TGTGCCAGCACCCAGACAGGGTACAATGAGCAGTTCTTC; d_call: TRBD1; j_call: TRBJ2-1; cdr3_length: 13; clone_size: NA; v_call: TRBV27
cdr3_aa: CASSYPTSGRATSYEQYF; cdr3_nt: TGTGCCAGCAGTTACCCGACTAGCGGGAGGGCCACCTCCTACGAGCAGTACTTC; d_call: TRBD2; j_call: TRBJ2-7; cdr3_length: 18; clone_size: NA; v_call: TRBV6-2/TRBV6-3
cdr3_aa: CASSRAQEGAGGANVLTF; cdr3_nt: TGCGCCAGCAGCCGGGCTCAGGAGGGGGCCGGTGGGGCCAACGTCCTGACTTTC; d_call: NA; j_call: TRBJ2-6; cdr3_length: 18; clone_size: few; v_call: TRBV4-3
cdr3_aa: CASSLPTGGNEKLFF; cdr3_nt: TGTGCCAGCTCACTGCCGACAGGGGGAAATGAAAAACTGTTTTTT; d_call: TRBD1; j_call: TRBJ1-4; cdr3_length: 15; clone_size: NA; v_call: TRBV18
cdr3_aa: CASRRDYSNQPQHF; cdr3_nt: TGTGCCAGCAGAAGGGACTATAGCAATCAGCCCCAGCATTTT; d_call: NA; j_call: TRBJ1-5; cdr3_length: 14; clone_size: NA; v_call: TRBV27
cdr3_aa: CAWTGSGGYTF; cdr3_nt: TGTGCCTGGACAGGGTCGGGCGGCTACACCTTC; d_call: NA; j_call: TRBJ1-2; cdr3_length: 11; clone_size: NA; v_call: TRBV30
cdr3_aa: CATSESTNQGETQYF; cdr3_nt: TGTGCCACCAGTGAGTCAACTAATCAGGGAGAGACCCAGTACTTC; d_call: NA; j_call: TRBJ2-5; cdr3_length: 15; clone_size: NA; v_call: TRBV24-1
cdr3_aa: CASSQGLANYEQYF; cdr3_nt: TGTGCCAGCAGCCAAGGACTAGCGAACTACGAGCAGTACTTC; d_call: TRBD2; j_call: TRBJ2-7; cdr3_length: 14; clone_size: NA; v_call: TRBV3-1/TRBV3-2
cdr3_aa: CASSANTGTGTTNEKLFF; cdr3_nt: TGTGCCAGCAGTGCCAATACCGGGACAGGGACGACTAATGAAAAACTGTTTTTT; d_call: TRBD1; j_call: TRBJ1-4; cdr3_length: 18; clone_size: NA; v_call: TRBV28
cdr3_aa: CAWSGTGETEAFF; cdr3_nt: TGTGCCTGGAGTGGGACAGGGGAAACTGAAGCTTTCTTT; d_call: TRBD1; j_call: TRBJ1-1; cdr3_length: 13; clone_size: NA; v_call: TRBV30
cdr3_aa: CASSTNFGGPGYGYTF; cdr3_nt: TGTGCCAGTAGTACCAATTTCGGTGGGCCAGGATATGGCTACACCTTC; d_call: NA; j_call: TRBJ1-2; cdr3_length: 16; clone_size: NA; v_call: TRBV19
cdr3_aa: CASSVRSGENTGELFF; cdr3_nt: TGTGCCAGCAGCGTAAGATCAGGGGAAAACACCGGGGAGCTGTTTTTT; d_call: NA; j_call: TRBJ2-2; cdr3_length: 16; clone_size: few; v_call: TRBV9
cdr3_aa: CASSPWDSPRAEAFF; cdr3_nt: TGTGCCAGCTCACCCTGGGACAGTCCGAGGGCTGAAGCTTTCTTT; d_call: TRBD1; j_call: TRBJ1-1; cdr3_length: 15; clone_size: NA; v_call: TRBV18
cdr3_aa: CASSLGRNQPQHF; cdr3_nt: TGTGCCAGCAGCTTGGGCAGGAATCAGCCCCAGCATTTT; d_call: NA; j_call: TRBJ1-5; cdr3_length: 13; clone_size: NA; v_call: TRBV5-6
cdr3_aa: CAWRLPGSRKNYGYTF; cdr3_nt: TGTGCCTGGAGGCTCCCCGGGAGCAGGAAGAACTATGGCTACACCTTC; d_call: NA; j_call: TRBJ1-2; cdr3_length: 16; clone_size: NA; v_call: TRBV30
cdr3_aa: CASSRTSSGEQYF; cdr3_nt: TGTGCCAGCAGTCGTACTAGCTCCGGCGAGCAGTACTTC; d_call: NA; j_call: TRBJ2-7; cdr3_length: 13; clone_size: NA; v_call: TRBV12-3/TRBV12-4
cdr3_aa: CASRPTRDSLGTQYF; cdr3_nt: TGTGCCAGCAGACCAACCCGGGACAGCCTAGGTACCCAGTACTTC; d_call: TRBD1; j_call: TRBJ2-5; cdr3_length: 15; clone_size: NA; v_call: TRBV27
cdr3_aa: CASSRADTEAFF; cdr3_nt: TGTGCCAGCAGTCGGGCTGACACTGAAGCTTTCTTT; d_call: NA; j_call: TRBJ1-1; cdr3_length: 12; clone_size: NA; v_call: TRBV6-6
cdr3_aa: CASSPYGQGSNQPQHF; cdr3_nt: TGTGCCAGCTCACCATATGGACAGGGAAGCAATCAGCCCCAGCATTTT; d_call: TRBD1; j_call: TRBJ1-5; cdr3_length: 16; clone_size: NA; v_call: TRBV18
cdr3_aa: CASSQASFRTKGTGELFF; cdr3_nt: TGCGCCAGCAGCCAAGCATCGTTCCGGACAAAAGGAACCGGGGAGCTGTTTTTT; d_call: NA; j_call: TRBJ2-2; cdr3_length: 18; clone_size: NA; v_call: TRBV4-1
cdr3_aa: CASSNWDSSYEQYF; cdr3_nt: TGTGCCAGCAGCAACTGGGACTCATCCTACGAGCAGTACTTC; d_call: NA; j_call: TRBJ2-7; cdr3_length: 14; clone_size: NA; v_call: TRBV7-8
cdr3_aa: CASSPMGGVTEAFF; cdr3_nt: TGTGCCAGCAGTCCCATGGGGGGGGTCACTGAAGCTTTCTTT; d_call: NA; j_call: TRBJ1-1; cdr3_length: 14; clone_size: NA; v_call: TRBV6-6
cdr3_aa: CASSVGGNSNQPQHF; cdr3_nt: TGTGCCAGCAGCGTAGGGGGCAATAGCAATCAGCCCCAGCATTTT; d_call: NA; j_call: TRBJ1-5; cdr3_length: 15; clone_size: NA; v_call: TRBV9
cdr3_aa: CASSQEGTGTGTYEQYF; cdr3_nt: TGCGCCAGCAGCCAAGAAGGAACCGGGACAGGGACTTACGAGCAGTACTTC; d_call: TRBD1; j_call: TRBJ2-7; cdr3_length: 17; clone_size: NA; v_call: TRBV4-1
cdr3_aa: CASSEGQGVNTDTQYF; cdr3_nt: TGTGCCAGCAGTGAAGGGCAGGGGGTCAACACAGATACGCAGTATTTT; d_call: TRBD1; j_call: TRBJ2-3; cdr3_length: 16; clone_size: NA; v_call: TRBV2
cdr3_aa: CASSLGTGGSLTSGNTIYF; cdr3_nt: TGCGCCAGCAGCTTGGGGACAGGGGGTTCCTTGACCTCTGGAAACACCATATATTTT; d_call: TRBD1; j_call: TRBJ1-3; cdr3_length: 19; clone_size: NA; v_call: TRBV5-1
cdr3_aa: CASSKVGLDYNEQFF; cdr3_nt: TGTGCCAGCAGCAAAGTGGGACTCGACTACAATGAGCAGTTCTTC; d_call: NA; j_call: TRBJ2-1; cdr3_length: 15; clone_size: NA; v_call: TRBV2
cdr3_aa: CASRLATGELFF; cdr3_nt: TGTGCCTCCCGGTTAGCCACCGGGGAGCTGTTTTTT; d_call: NA; j_call: TRBJ2-2; cdr3_length: 12; clone_size: NA; v_call: TRBV6-5
cdr3_aa: CASSSTGGVEKLFF; cdr3_nt: TGTGCCAGTAGTTCGACAGGGGGCGTTGAAAAACTGTTTTTT; d_call: TRBD1; j_call: TRBJ1-4; cdr3_length: 14; clone_size: few; v_call: TRBV19
cdr3_aa: CASSLPGQGLKSYNSPLHF; cdr3_nt: TGTGCCAGCAGTTTACCCGGACAGGGATTAAAATCCTATAATTCACCCCTCCACTTT; d_call: TRBD1; j_call: TRBJ1-6; cdr3_length: 19; clone_size: NA; v_call: TRBV27
cdr3_aa: CASSVQGAGELFF; cdr3_nt: TGTGCCAGCAGCGTGCAGGGGGCCGGGGAGCTGTTTTTT; d_call: TRBD1; j_call: TRBJ2-2; cdr3_length: 13; clone_size: few; v_call: TRBV9
cdr3_aa: CASSQEGLYRVGAFF; cdr3_nt: TGCGCCAGCAGCCAAGAAGGGCTCTACAGGGTAGGGGCTTTCTTT; d_call: NA; j_call: TRBJ1-1; cdr3_length: 15; clone_size: NA; v_call: TRBV4-1
cdr3_aa: CASSPTSGGRYEQYF; cdr3_nt: TGTGCCAGCTCACCCACTAGCGGGGGGCGATACGAGCAGTACTTC; d_call: TRBD2; j_call: TRBJ2-7; cdr3_length: 15; clone_size: NA; v_call: TRBV18
cdr3_aa: CASSQGTGGEKLFF; cdr3_nt: TGTGCCAGCAGCCAGGGGACAGGTGGTGAAAAACTGTTTTTT; d_call: TRBD1; j_call: TRBJ1-4; cdr3_length: 14; clone_size: NA; v_call: TRBV7-2